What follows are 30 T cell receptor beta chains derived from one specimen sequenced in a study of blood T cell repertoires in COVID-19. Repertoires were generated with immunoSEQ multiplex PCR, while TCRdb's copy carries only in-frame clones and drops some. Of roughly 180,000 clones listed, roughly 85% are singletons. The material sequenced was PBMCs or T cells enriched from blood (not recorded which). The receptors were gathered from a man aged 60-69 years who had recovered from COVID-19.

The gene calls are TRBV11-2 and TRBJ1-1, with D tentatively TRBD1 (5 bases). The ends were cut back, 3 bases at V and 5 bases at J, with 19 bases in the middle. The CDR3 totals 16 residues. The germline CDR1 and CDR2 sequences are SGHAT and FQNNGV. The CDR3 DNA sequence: TGTGCCAGCAGCTTTGGTCCGGACCCCAGGGTGACTGAAGCTTTCTTT. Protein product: CASSFGPDPRVTEAFF.

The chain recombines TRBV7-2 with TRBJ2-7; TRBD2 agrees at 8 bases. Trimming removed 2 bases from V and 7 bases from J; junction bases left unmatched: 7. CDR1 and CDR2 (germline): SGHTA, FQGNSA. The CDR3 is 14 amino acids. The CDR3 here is CASSLSGGVWEQYF. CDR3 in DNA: TGTGCCAGCAGCTTAAGCGGGGGAGTTTGGGAGCAGTACTTC.

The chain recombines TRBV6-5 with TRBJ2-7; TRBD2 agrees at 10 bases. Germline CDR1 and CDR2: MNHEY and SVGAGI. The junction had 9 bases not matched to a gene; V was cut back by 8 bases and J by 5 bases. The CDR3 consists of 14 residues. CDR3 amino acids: CASFLSGTSDEQYF. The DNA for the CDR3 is TGTGCCAGCTTCCTCTCCGGGACTAGCGACGAGCAGTACTTC.

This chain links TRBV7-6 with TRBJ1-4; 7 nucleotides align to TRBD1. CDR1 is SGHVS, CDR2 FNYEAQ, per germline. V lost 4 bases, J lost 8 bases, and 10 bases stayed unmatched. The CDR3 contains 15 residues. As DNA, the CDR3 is TGTGCCAGCAGCTCTGGGTCAGGGGGTGACGAAAAACTGTTTTTT. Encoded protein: CASSSGSGGDEKLFF.

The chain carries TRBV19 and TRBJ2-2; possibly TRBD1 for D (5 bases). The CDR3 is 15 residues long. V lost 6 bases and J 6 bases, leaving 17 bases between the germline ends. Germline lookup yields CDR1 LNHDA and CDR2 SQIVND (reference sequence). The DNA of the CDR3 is TGTGCCAGTAGCCTCGTAAAGCAGGGCGCCGGGGAGCTGTTTTTT. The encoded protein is CASSLVKQGAGELFF.

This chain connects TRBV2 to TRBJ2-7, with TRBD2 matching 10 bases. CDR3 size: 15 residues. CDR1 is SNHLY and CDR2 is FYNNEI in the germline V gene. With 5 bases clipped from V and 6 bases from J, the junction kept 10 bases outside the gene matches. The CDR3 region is CASSPSGRRATEQYF. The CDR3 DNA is TGTGCCAGCAGTCCTAGCGGGAGAAGGGCCACCGAGCAGTACTTC. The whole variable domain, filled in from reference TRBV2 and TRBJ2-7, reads EPEVTQTPSHQVTQMGQEVILRCVPISNHLYFYWYRQILGQKVEFLVSFYNNEISEKSEIFDDQFSVERPDGSNFTLKIRSTKLEDSAMYFCASSPSGRRATEQYFGPGTRLTVT.

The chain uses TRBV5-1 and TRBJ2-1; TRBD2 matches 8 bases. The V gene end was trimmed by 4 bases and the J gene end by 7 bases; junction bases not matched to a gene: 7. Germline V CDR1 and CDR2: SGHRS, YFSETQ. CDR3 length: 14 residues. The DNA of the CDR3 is TGCGCCAGCAGCCAGGGAGCGGGAGCGAATGAGCAGTTCTTC. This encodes CASSQGAGANEQFF. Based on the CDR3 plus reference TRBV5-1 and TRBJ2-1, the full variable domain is KAGVTQTPRYLIKTRGQQVTLSCSPISGHRSVSWYQQTPGQGLQFLFEYFSETQRNKGNFPGRFSGRQFSNSRSEMNVSTLELGDSALYLCASSQGAGANEQFFGPGTRLTVL.

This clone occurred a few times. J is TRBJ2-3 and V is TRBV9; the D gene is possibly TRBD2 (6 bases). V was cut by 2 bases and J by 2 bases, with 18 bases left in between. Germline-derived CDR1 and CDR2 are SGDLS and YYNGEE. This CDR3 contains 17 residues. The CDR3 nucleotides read TGTGCCAGCAGCGTTCAAGGCTGGGACTCCAACACAGATACGCAGTATTTT. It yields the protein CASSVQGWDSNTDTQYF.

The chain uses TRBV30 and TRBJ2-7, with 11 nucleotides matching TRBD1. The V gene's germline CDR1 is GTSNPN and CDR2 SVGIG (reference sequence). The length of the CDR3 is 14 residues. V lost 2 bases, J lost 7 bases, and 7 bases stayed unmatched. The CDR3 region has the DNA TGTGCCTGGAGTAAAGGACAGGGGGCGGGGGAGCAGTACTTC. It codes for CAWSKGQGAGEQYF. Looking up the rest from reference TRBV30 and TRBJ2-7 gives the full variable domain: SQTIHQWPATLVQPVGSPLSLECTVEGTSNPNLYWYRQAAGRGLQLLFYSVGIGQISSEVPQNLSASRPQDRQFILSSKKLLLSDSGFYLCAWSKGQGAGEQYFGPGTRLTVT.

In nucleotides, the CDR3 is TGTGCCATCAGTGGGGGGACAGGGGGAAACACCGGGGAGCTGTTTTTT. This translates into CAISGGTGGNTGELFF. The V and J genes are TRBV10-3 and TRBJ2-2; 11 nucleotides match TRBD1. This CDR3 has 16 amino acids. Looked up from germline, CDR1 is ENHRY and CDR2 is SYGVKD. The V segment lost 4 bases and the J segment 2 bases; nucleotides outside the gene matches: 3.

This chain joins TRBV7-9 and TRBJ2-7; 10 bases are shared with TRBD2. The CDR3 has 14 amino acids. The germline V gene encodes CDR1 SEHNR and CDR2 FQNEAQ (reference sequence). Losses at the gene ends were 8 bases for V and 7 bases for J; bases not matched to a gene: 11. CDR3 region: CASSSLAGLGEQYF. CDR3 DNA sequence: TGTGCCAGCTCCTCACTAGCGGGGTTAGGAGAGCAGTACTTC.

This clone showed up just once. The CDR3, as DNA: TGCGCCAGCAGCTTGGAAGGCGGGCACTCCTACGAGCAGTACTTC. Translating gives CASSLEGGHSYEQYF. The chain carries TRBV5-1 and TRBJ2-7; D may be TRBD2 (5 bases). The CDR3 totals 15 residues. V lost 0 bases, J lost 0 bases, and 10 bases lay in between. In germline, CDR1 is SGHRS, CDR2 YFSETQ. The whole variable domain, filled in from reference TRBV5-1 and TRBJ2-7, reads KAGVTQTPRYLIKTRGQQVTLSCSPISGHRSVSWYQQTPGQGLQFLFEYFSETQRNKGNFPGRFSGRQFSNSRSEMNVSTLELGDSALYLCASSLEGGHSYEQYFGPGTRLTVT.

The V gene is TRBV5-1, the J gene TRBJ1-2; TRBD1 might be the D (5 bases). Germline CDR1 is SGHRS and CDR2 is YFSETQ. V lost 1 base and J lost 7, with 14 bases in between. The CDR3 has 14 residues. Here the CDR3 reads CASSLTGWMGGYTF. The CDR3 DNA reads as TGCGCCAGCAGCTTGACAGGTTGGATGGGTGGCTACACCTTC.

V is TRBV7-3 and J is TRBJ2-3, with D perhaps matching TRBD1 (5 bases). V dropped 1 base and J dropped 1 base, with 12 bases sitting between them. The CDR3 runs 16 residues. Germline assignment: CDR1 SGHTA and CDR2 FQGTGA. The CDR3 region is CASSLIVGRGTDTQYF. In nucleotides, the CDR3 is TGTGCCAGCAGCTTAATAGTTGGCAGGGGCACAGATACGCAGTATTTT.

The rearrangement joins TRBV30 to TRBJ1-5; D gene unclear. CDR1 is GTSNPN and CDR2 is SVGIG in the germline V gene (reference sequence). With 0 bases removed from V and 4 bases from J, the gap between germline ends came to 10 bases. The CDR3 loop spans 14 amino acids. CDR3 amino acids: CAWSVLLRNQPQHF. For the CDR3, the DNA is TGTGCCTGGAGTGTACTCCTTAGAAATCAGCCCCAGCATTTT.

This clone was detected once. The CDR3: CASSVRSTGAEAFF. CDR3 nucleotides: TGTGCCAGCAGCGTAAGGTCGACAGGTGCGGAAGCTTTCTTT. The chain recombines TRBV6-5 with TRBJ1-1; maybe TRBD1 (6 bases). CDR3 size: 14 residues. The V and J ends lost 6 bases and 8 bases respectively, with 19 bases between them. Germline assignment: CDR1 MNHEY and CDR2 SVGAGI.

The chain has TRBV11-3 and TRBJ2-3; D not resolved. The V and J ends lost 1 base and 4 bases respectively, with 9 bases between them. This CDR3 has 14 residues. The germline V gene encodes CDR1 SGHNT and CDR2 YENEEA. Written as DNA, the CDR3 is TGTGCCAGCAGCTTAGGGCCCCCTTCAGATACGCAGTATTTT. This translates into CASSLGPPSDTQYF.

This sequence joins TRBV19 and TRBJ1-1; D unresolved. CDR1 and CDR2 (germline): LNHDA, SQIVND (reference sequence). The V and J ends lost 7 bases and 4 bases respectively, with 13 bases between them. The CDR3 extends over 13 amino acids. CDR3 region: CASKVVGGTEAFF. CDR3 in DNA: TGTGCCAGTAAAGTAGTAGGAGGCACTGAAGCTTTCTTT.

The CDR3 spells CASSPYTGVEQYF. CDR3 nucleotide sequence: TGTGCCAGCAGCCCTTATACAGGGGTCGAGCAGTACTTC. V usage is TRBV7-2 and J usage is TRBJ2-7; 7 bases fit TRBD1. The length of the CDR3 is 13 residues. V shed 5 bases, J shed 6 bases, and the junction held 7 bases outside the gene matches. Germline loops: CDR1 SGHTA, CDR2 FQGNSA.

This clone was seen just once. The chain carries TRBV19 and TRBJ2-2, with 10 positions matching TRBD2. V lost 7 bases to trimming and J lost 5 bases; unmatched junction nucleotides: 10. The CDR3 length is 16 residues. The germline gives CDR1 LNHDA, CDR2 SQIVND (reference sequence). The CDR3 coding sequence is TGTGCCAGTAAGGGGGATCTAGCGGGAGTAACCGGGGAGCTGTTTTTT. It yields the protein CASKGDLAGVTGELFF.

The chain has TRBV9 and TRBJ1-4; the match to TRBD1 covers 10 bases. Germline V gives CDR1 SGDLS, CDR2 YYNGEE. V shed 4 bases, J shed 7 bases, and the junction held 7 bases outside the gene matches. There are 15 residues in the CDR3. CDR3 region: CASSPQTGGFEKLFF. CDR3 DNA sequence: TGTGCCAGCAGCCCCCAGACAGGGGGCTTTGAAAAACTGTTTTTT.

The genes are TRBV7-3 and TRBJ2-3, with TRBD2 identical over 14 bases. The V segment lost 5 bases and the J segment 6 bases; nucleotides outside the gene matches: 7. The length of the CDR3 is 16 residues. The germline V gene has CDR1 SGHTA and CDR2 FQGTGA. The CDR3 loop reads CASSPGTSGRNDTQYF. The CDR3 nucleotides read TGTGCCAGCAGCCCAGGGACTAGCGGGAGAAATGATACGCAGTATTTT.

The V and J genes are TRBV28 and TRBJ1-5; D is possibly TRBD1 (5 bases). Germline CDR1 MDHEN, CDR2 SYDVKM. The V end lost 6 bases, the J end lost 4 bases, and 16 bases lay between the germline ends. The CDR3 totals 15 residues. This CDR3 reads CASRRPGLGNQPQHF. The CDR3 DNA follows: TGTGCCAGCAGACGACCAGGGTTGGGGAATCAGCCCCAGCATTTT.

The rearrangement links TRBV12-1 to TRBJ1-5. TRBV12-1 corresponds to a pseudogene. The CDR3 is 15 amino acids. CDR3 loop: CASSFYSSSNQPQHF. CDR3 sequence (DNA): TGTGCCAGCAGCTTTTACTCTTCAAGCAATCAGCCCCAGCATTTT.

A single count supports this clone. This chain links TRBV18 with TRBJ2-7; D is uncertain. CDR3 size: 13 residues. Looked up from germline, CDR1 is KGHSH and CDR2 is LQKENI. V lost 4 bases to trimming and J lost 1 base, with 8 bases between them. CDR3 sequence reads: CASSQRRSYEQYF. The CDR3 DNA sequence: TGTGCCAGCTCACAACGGCGGTCCTACGAGCAGTACTTC.

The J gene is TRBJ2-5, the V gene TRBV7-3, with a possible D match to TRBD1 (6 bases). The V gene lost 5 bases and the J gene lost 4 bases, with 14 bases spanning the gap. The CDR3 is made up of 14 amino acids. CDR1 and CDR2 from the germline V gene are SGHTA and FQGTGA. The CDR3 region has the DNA TGTGCCAGCAGCCAAGGGGGTACGGGAGAGACCCAGTACTTC. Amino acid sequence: CASSQGGTGETQYF.

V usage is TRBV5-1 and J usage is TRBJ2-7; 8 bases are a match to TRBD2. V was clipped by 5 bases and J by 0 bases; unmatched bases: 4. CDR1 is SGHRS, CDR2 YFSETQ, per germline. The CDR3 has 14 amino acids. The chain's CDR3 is CASRAGTSSYEQYF. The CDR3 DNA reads TGCGCCAGCAGGGCCGGGACTAGCTCCTACGAGCAGTACTTC.

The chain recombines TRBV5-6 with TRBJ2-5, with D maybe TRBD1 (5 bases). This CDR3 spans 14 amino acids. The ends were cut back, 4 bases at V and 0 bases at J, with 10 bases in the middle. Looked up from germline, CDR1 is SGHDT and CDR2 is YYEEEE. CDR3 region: CASSQMGHQETQYF. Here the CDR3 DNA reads TGTGCCAGCAGCCAGATGGGGCACCAAGAGACCCAGTACTTC. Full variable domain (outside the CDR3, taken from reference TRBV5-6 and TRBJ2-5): DAGVTQSPTHLIKTRGQQVTLRCSPKSGHDTVSWYQQALGQGPQFIFQYYEEEERQRGNFPDRFSGHQFPNYSSELNVNALLLGDSALYLCASSQMGHQETQYFGPGTRLLVL.

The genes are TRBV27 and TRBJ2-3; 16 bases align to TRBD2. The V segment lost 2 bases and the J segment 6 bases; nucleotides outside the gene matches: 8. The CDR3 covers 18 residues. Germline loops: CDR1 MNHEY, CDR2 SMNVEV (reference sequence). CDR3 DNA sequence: TGTGCCAGCAGTTTAGGGGGACTAGCGGGAGGGCCGAATGATACGCAGTATTTT. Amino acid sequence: CASSLGGLAGGPNDTQYF.

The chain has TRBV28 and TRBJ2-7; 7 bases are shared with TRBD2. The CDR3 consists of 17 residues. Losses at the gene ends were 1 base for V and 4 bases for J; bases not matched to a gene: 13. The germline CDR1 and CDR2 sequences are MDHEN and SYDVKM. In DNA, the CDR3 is TGTGCCAGCAGTTTATCGCCCGGGTGGCGGGGGATATACGAGCAGTACTTC. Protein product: CASSLSPGWRGIYEQYF. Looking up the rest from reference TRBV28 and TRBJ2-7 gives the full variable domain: DVKVTQSSRYLVKRTGEKVFLECVQDMDHENMFWYRQDPGLGLRLIYFSYDVKMKEKGDIPEGYSVSREKKERFSLILESASTNQTSMYLCASSLSPGWRGIYEQYFGPGTRLTVT.